This T cell receptor (beta chain) was sequenced in a study of blood T cell repertoires in COVID-19. Whole-study context: In each case, the material was cDNA or gDNA derived from T cells, B-cell-depleted T cells, or PBMCs.

V lost 5 bases, J lost 3 bases, and 3 bases stayed unmatched. The CDR3 has 13 residues. In the original processing: Amplification from reference gene primers served as the basis for estimated nucleated cell counts. The method was immunoSEQ multiplex PCR; TCRdb's version includes in-frame clones alone and lacks a portion of them. V, J and clone size reflect that table, while D and trimming were determined from the DNA. Here the sample spans 330,000 or so clones, roughly 90% being singletons. Enrolment of Seattle patients took place during active infection, and they were followed longitudinally. The sequenced sample consisted of peripheral blood. The sequence came from a man younger than 40 with COVID-19, enrolled during active disease. V gene TRBV12-3 or TRBV12-4 combines with J gene TRBJ2-7; 8 bases are shared with TRBD1. In nucleotides, the CDR3 is TGTGCCAGCAGTATCGGGACAGGCTACGAGCAGTACTTC. Residues: CASSIGTGYEQYF.